The 13 T cell receptor beta chains below were found in one sample sequenced in a study of technical replicates of blood from a handful of donors. Profiling relied on immunoSEQ multiplex PCR, and the TCRdb table lists in-frame clones only, not all of them. Among under 85,000 clones listed, 95% to 98% were seen once. Input material: T cells isolated from PBMCs. The receptors were sampled from a human donor in good health.

The J gene is TRBJ2-3, the V gene TRBV27; D unclear. The CDR3 spans 12 residues. In germline, CDR1 is MNHEY, CDR2 SMNVEV (reference sequence). V was pared by 5 bases and J by 4 bases, with 7 bases between. The CDR3 region has the DNA TGTGCCAGCAGTCCGAGTCCAGATACGCAGTATTTT. This codes for CASSPSPDTQYF.

This clone has just one count. The J gene is TRBJ2-5, the V gene TRBV19, with 10 bases lining up with TRBD1. The V segment lost 3 bases and the J segment 4 bases; nucleotides outside the gene matches: 11. This CDR3 region has 17 residues. Germline CDR1 LNHDA, CDR2 SQIVND (reference sequence). This CDR3 reads CASSITKNRDRGETQYF. The CDR3 nucleotides read TGTGCCAGTAGTATTACTAAAAATCGGGACAGGGGAGAGACCCAGTACTTC.

CDR3 region: CASSAPRSGNEQFF. The CDR3 DNA is TGTGCCAGCAGCGCACCTCGTTCGGGGAATGAGCAGTTCTTC. The rearrangement links TRBV9 to TRBJ2-1; D is possibly TRBD2 (5 bases). This CDR3 has 14 residues. V lost 3 bases to trimming and J lost 7 bases, with 14 bases between them. CDR1 and CDR2 (germline): SGDLS, YYNGEE.

J is TRBJ1-2 and V is TRBV6-5, with 9 bases that match TRBD1. Germline-derived CDR1 and CDR2 are MNHEY and SVGAGI. Trimming at V came to 3 bases and at J to 5 bases, leaving 7 bases not matched to a gene. This CDR3 region has 15 residues. CDR3 in DNA: TGTGCCAGCAGTTATAGCTTTGGGACAGGGTATGGCTACACCTTC. It yields the protein CASSYSFGTGYGYTF.

Only one count was recorded for this clone. The genes are TRBV7-9 and TRBJ2-5, with 12 nucleotides matching TRBD2. The CDR3 totals 17 residues. Trimming at V came to 6 bases and at J to 3 bases, leaving 11 bases not matched to a gene. Germline V gene lookup returns CDR1 SEHNR and CDR2 FQNEAQ (reference sequence). CDR3 nucleotide sequence: TGTGCCAGCAGGCCGACTAGCGGGAGTTTACGTGAAGAGACCCAGTACTTC. Translating gives CASRPTSGSLREETQYF. The variable domain in full, completed from reference TRBV7-9 and TRBJ2-5, reads DTGVSQNPRHKITKRGQNVTFRCDPISEHNRLYWYRQTLGQGPEFLTYFQNEAQLEKSRLLSDRFSAERPKGSFSTLEIQRTEQGDSAMYLCASRPTSGSLREETQYFGPGTRLLVL.

The V call is TRBV19, the J call TRBJ2-1; tentative D call: TRBD2 (6 bases). Trimming took 7 bases from V and 7 from J, leaving 14 bases between them. Germline V gene lookup returns CDR1 LNHDA and CDR2 SQIVND (reference sequence). The CDR3 is 13 amino acids. CDR3 sequence reads: CASMGRGKNEQFF. The CDR3 DNA follows: TGTGCCAGTATGGGGCGGGGAAAAAATGAGCAGTTCTTC.

The chain uses TRBV6-1 and TRBJ2-7; 7 bases are a match to TRBD2. The junction had 6 bases not matched to a gene; V was cut back by 5 bases and J by 2 bases. Per the germline V gene, CDR1 is MNHNS and CDR2 is SASEGT. The CDR3 extends over 14 amino acids. CDR3 region: CASSTSGVTYEQYF. DNA of the CDR3: TGTGCCAGCAGTACCAGCGGGGTCACCTACGAGCAGTACTTC.

This clone has only one observation. The chain links TRBV7-9 to TRBJ2-1; D may be TRBD2 (6 bases). V was shortened by 0 bases and J by 3 bases, with 9 bases between the two germline ends. The CDR3 loop spans 15 amino acids. Germline CDR1 SEHNR, CDR2 FQNEAQ (reference sequence). The CDR3 DNA follows: TGTGCCAGCAGCTTAGCGGGAGGAGACTACAATGAGCAGTTCTTC. Its protein product is CASSLAGGDYNEQFF.

The genes are TRBV19 and TRBJ2-1; tentatively, D is TRBD1 (6 bases). The V and J ends lost 5 bases and 9 bases respectively, with 11 bases between them. Germline V gene data show CDR1 as LNHDA and CDR2 as SQIVND (reference sequence). The CDR3 runs to 12 residues. CDR3: CASSPTTGEQFF. Here the CDR3 DNA reads TGTGCCAGTAGTCCGACGACAGGTGAGCAGTTCTTC.

The chain combines TRBV27 with TRBJ1-1; D is perhaps TRBD1 (6 bases). The CDR3 has 12 residues. Trimming stripped 6 bases from V and 8 bases from J, with 13 bases between. The V gene's germline CDR1 is MNHEY and CDR2 SMNVEV (reference sequence). The CDR3 coding sequence is TGTGCCAGCAGAGACGGACAGAGAGAAGCTTTCTTT. Amino acids: CASRDGQREAFF.

V gene TRBV4-1 combines with J gene TRBJ1-5; 8 nucleotides agree with TRBD1. Germline CDR1 reads MGHRA; CDR2 reads YSYEKL. V lost 3 bases, J lost 7 bases, and 2 bases stayed unmatched. The CDR3 is 13 amino acids. Here the CDR3 reads CASSQDRDQPQHF. CDR3 coding DNA: TGCGCCAGCAGCCAGGACAGGGACCAGCCCCAGCATTTT.

This chain uses TRBV7-9 with TRBJ1-2; D possibly corresponds to TRBD1 (6 bases). Trimming left V 4 bases short and J 5 bases short, with 14 bases between. The CDR3 length is 14 residues. CDR1 is SEHNR and CDR2 is FQNEAQ in the germline V gene (reference sequence). DNA for the CDR3: TGTGCCAGCAGCTCTGCAGGGGAAGGGTATGGCTACACCTTC. It translates to CASSSAGEGYGYTF.

The rearrangement uses TRBV9 and TRBJ2-2; 10 bases line up with TRBD2. V shed 0 bases, J shed 2 bases, and the junction held 7 bases outside the gene matches. The CDR3 runs 18 residues. Germline CDR1 is SGDLS and CDR2 is YYNGEE. In DNA form, the CDR3 reads TGTGCCAGCAGCGTAGAACGTACTAGCGGGGCAAACACCGGGGAGCTGTTTTTT. Its translation: CASSVERTSGANTGELFF.